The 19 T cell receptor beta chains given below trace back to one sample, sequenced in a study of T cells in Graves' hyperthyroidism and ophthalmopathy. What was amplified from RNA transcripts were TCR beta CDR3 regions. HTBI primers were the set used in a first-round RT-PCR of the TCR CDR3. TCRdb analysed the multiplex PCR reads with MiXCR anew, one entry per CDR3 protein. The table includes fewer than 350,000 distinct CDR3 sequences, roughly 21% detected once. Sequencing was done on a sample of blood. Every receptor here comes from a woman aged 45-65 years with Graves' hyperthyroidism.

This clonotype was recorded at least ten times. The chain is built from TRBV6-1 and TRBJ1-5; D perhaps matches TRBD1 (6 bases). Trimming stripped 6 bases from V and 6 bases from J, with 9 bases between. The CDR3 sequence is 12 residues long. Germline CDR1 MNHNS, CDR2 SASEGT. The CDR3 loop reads CASRQGIQPQHF. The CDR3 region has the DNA TGTGCCAGCAGACAGGGAATTCAGCCCCAGCATTTT.

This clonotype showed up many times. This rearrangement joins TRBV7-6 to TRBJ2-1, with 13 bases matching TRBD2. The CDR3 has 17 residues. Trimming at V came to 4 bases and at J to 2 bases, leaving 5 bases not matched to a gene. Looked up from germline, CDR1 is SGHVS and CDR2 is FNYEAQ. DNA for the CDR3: TGTGCCAGCAGCTCCCGGACTAGCGGGAGAACCTACAATGAGCAGTTCTTC. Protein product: CASSSRTSGRTYNEQFF.

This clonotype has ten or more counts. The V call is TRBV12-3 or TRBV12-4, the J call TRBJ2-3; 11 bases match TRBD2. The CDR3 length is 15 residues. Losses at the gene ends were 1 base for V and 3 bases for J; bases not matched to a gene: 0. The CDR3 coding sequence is TGTGCCAGCAGTTTAGTAGCGGGGGGGACAGATACGCAGTATTTT. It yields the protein CASSLVAGGTDTQYF.

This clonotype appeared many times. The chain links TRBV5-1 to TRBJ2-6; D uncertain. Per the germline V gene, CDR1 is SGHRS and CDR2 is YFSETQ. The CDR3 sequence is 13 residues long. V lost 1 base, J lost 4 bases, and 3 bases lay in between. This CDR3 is CASSLWGANVLTF. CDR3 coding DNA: TGCGCCAGCAGCTTGTGGGGGGCCAACGTCCTGACTTTC.

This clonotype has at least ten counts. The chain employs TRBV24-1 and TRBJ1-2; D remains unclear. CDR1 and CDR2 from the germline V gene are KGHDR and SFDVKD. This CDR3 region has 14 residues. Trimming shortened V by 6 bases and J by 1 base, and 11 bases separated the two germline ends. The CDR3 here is CATSQESFNYGYTF. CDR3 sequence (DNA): TGTGCCACCAGTCAAGAGAGTTTTAACTATGGCTACACCTTC.

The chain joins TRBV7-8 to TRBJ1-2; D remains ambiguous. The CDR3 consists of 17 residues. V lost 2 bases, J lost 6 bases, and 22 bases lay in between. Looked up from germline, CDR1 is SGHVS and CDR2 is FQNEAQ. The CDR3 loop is CASSLTRPIDRPNGYTF. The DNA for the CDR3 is TGTGCCAGCAGCTTAACACGCCCCATCGACCGACCAAATGGCTACACCTTC.

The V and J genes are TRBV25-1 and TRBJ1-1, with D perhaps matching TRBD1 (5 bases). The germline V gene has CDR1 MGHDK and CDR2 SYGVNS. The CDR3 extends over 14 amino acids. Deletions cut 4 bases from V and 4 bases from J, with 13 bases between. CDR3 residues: CASSVRAGTTEAFF. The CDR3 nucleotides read TGTGCCAGCAGTGTTAGGGCGGGGACCACTGAAGCTTTCTTT.

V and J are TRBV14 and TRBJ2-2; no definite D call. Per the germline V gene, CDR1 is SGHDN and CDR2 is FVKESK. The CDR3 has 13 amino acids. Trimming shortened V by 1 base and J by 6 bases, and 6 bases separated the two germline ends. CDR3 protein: CASSQVGSGELFF. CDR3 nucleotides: TGTGCCAGCAGCCAAGTAGGATCCGGGGAGCTGTTTTTT.

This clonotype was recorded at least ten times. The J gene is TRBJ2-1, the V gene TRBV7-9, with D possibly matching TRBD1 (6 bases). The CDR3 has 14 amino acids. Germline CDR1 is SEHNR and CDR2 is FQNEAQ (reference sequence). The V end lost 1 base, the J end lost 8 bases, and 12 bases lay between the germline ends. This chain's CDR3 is CASSLGTVGDEQFF. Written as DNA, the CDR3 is TGTGCCAGCAGCTTAGGGACAGTTGGCGATGAGCAGTTCTTC.

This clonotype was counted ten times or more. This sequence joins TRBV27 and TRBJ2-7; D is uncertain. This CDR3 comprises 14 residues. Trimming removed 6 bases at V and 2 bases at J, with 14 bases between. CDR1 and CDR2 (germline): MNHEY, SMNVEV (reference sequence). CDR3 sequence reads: CASSPGGKTYEQYF. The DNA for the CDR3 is TGTGCCAGCAGCCCCGGTGGAAAAACCTACGAGCAGTACTTC.

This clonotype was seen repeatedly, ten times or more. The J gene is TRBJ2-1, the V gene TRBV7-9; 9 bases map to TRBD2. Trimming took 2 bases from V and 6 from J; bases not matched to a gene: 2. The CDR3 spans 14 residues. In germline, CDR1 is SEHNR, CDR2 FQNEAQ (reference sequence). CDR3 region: CASSLKREVNEQFF. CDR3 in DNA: TGTGCCAGCAGCTTAAAGCGGGAGGTCAATGAGCAGTTCTTC.

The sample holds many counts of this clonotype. The DNA of the CDR3 is TGTGCTAGTGGTTTGGACAAGACTAGCGGGGGAGACAATGAGCAGTTCTTC. Protein: CASGLDKTSGGDNEQFF. The chain recombines TRBV12-5 with TRBJ2-1; 12 positions match TRBD2. CDR1 and CDR2 from the germline V gene are LGHNT and FRNRAP. V dropped 1 base and J dropped 5; count of bases not matched to a gene: 6. This CDR3 is built from 17 residues.

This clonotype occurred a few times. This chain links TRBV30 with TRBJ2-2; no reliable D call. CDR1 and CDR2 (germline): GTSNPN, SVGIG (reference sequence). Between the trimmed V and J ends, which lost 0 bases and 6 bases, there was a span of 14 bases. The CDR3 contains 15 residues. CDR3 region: CAWSVLTPGAGELFF. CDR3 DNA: TGTGCCTGGAGTGTATTGACTCCGGGCGCCGGGGAGCTGTTTTTT.

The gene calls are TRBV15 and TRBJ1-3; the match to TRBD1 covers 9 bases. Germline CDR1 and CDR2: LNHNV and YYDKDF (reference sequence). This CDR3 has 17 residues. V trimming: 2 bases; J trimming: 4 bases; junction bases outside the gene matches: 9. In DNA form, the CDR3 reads TGTGCCACCAGCAGACCTTACAACAGGGGGCTAGGAAACACCATATATTTT. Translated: CATSRPYNRGLGNTIYF.

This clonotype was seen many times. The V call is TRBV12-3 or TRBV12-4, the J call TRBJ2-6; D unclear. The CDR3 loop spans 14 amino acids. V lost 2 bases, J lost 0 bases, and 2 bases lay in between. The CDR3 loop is CASSLNSGANVLTF. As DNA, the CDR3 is TGTGCCAGCAGTTTAAACTCTGGGGCCAACGTCCTGACTTTC.

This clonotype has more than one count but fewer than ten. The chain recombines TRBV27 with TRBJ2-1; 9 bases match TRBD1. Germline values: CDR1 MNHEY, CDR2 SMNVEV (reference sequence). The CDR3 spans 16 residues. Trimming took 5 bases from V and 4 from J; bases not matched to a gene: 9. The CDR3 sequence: CASSRTGGSHYNEQFF. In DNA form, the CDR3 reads TGTGCCAGCAGTAGAACAGGGGGCTCTCATTACAATGAGCAGTTCTTC.

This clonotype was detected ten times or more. In DNA, the CDR3 is TGTGCCAGCAGCCCAATATTCGGAAGGACAGGGGACCATTCCTACGAGCAGTACTTC. Translating gives CASSPIFGRTGDHSYEQYF. The chain has TRBV13 and TRBJ2-7; 9 bases are a match to TRBD1. The V gene's germline CDR1 is PRHDT and CDR2 FYEKMQ (reference sequence). After removal of 5 bases from V and 1 base from J, the junction contained 18 bases not matched to a gene. This CDR3 spans 19 amino acids. The complete variable domain, with remaining parts taken from reference TRBV13 and TRBJ2-7, reads AAGVIQSPRHLIKEKRETATLKCYPIPRHDTVYWYQQGPGQDPQFLISFYEKMQSDKGSIPDRFSAQQFSDYHSELNMSSLELGDSALYFCASSPIFGRTGDHSYEQYFGPGTRLTVT.

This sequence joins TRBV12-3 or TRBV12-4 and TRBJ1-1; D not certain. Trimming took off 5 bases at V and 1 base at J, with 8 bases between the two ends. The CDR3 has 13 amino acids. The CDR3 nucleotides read TGTGCCAGCAGTCGTTCTGGGAACACTGAAGCTTTCTTT. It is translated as CASSRSGNTEAFF.

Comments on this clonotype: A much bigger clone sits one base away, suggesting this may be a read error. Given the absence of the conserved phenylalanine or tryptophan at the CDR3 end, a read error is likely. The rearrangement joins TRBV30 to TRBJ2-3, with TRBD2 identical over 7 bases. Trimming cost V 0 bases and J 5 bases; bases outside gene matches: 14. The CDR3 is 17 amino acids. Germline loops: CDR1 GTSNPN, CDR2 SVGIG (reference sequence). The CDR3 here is CAWSVLVLAGDGDTQYS. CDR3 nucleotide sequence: TGTGCCTGGAGTGTACTGGTATTGGCGGGAGATGGAGATACGCAGTATTCT.